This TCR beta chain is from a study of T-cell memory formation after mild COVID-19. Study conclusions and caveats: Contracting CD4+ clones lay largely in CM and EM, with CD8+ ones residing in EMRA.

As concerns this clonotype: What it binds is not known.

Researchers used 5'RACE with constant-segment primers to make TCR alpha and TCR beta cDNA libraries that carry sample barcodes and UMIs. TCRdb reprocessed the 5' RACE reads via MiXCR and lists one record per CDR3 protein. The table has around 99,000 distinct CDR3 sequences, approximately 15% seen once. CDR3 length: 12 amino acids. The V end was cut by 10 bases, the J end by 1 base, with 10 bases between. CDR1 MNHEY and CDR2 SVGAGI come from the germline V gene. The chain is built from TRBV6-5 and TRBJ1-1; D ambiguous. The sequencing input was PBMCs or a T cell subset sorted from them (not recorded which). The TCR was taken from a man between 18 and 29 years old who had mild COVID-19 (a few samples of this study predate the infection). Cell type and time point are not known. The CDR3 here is CATSGGNTEAFF. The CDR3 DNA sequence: TGTGCCACCTCGGGAGGGAACACTGAAGCTTTCTTT.